Below, 5 T cell receptor beta chains from the same sample are listed, as sequenced in a study of T cell repertoires in cytomegalovirus infection. TCRdb used MiXCR to reprocess the reads, holding one entry per CDR3 protein. The sample holds nearly 650,000 distinct CDR3 sequences; around 24% are singletons and the top ten take less than 9.5%. Sequenced input: CD8+ T cells from PBMCs. These receptors were collected from a human donor in good health (CMV status not recorded). Some clones in this sample may be carry-over from other donors' samples.

This clonotype has a count of ten or more. The V gene is TRBV7-3, the J gene TRBJ2-2; D possibly corresponds to TRBD1 (7 bases). CDR3 length: 16 residues. The germline CDR1 and CDR2 sequences are SGHTA and FQGTGA. The germline V and J ends were trimmed by 5 bases and 4 bases, with 17 bases remaining between them. CDR3 loop: CASSADREESTGELFF. CDR3 bases: TGTGCCAGCAGCGCAGACAGGGAGGAGAGCACCGGGGAGCTGTTTTTT.

For the CDR3, the DNA is TGCAGTGCTTCAAACCGGGACAGAGCAACTAATGAAAAACTGTTTTTT. The encoded protein is CSASNRDRATNEKLFF. This rearrangement joins TRBV20-1 to TRBJ1-4; 7 nucleotides match TRBD1. Germline values: CDR1 DFQATT, CDR2 SNEGSKA (reference sequence). The CDR3 has 16 amino acids. V was clipped by 5 bases and J by 0 bases; unmatched bases: 9.

This clonotype was counted between two and nine times. The rearrangement joins TRBV29-1 to TRBJ2-3; D might be TRBD1 (6 bases). V gave up 1 base and J gave up 6 bases, with 20 bases separating them. The germline V gene has CDR1 SQVTM and CDR2 ANQGSEA. The CDR3 loop spans 16 amino acids. The CDR3 protein is CSVEGTSGTPSDTQYF. CDR3 nucleotide sequence: TGCAGCGTTGAAGGTACTTCTGGGACACCTTCGGATACGCAGTATTTT.

This chain connects TRBV28 to TRBJ2-7; possibly TRBD1 for D (6 bases). The CDR3 covers 13 residues. Germline CDR1 reads MDHEN; CDR2 reads SYDVKM. The germline V and J ends were trimmed by 3 bases and 6 bases, with 12 bases remaining between them. CDR3 residues: CASSLDGGLEQYV. The CDR3, as DNA: TGTGCCAGCAGTTTGGATGGGGGCCTCGAGCAGTACGTC.

This clonotype was observed at least ten times. The chain uses TRBV11-2 and TRBJ2-1; D may be TRBD1 (5 bases). Germline V gene data show CDR1 as SGHAT and CDR2 as FQNNGV. The CDR3 spans 14 residues. The ends were cut back, 7 bases at V and 1 base at J, with 11 bases in the middle. The CDR3 sequence: CASTPDRSYNEQFF. The DNA of the CDR3 is TGTGCCAGCACCCCCGACAGATCCTACAATGAGCAGTTCTTC.